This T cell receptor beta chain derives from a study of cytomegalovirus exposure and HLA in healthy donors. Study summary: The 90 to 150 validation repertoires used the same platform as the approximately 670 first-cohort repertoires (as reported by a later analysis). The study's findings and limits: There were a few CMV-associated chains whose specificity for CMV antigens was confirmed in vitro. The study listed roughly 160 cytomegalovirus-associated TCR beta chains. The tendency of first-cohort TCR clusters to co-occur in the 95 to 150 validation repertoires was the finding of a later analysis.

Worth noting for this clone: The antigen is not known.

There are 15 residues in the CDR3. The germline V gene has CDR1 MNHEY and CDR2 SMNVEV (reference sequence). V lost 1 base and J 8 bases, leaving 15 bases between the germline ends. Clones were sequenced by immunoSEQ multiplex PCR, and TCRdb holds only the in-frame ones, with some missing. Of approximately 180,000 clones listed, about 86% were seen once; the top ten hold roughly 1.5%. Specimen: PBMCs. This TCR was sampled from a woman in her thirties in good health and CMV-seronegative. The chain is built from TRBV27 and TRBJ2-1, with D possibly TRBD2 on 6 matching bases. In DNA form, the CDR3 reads TGTGCCAGCAGTTTATATGGGACTCGTGGCCATGAGCAGTTCTTC. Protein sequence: CASSLYGTRGHEQFF.